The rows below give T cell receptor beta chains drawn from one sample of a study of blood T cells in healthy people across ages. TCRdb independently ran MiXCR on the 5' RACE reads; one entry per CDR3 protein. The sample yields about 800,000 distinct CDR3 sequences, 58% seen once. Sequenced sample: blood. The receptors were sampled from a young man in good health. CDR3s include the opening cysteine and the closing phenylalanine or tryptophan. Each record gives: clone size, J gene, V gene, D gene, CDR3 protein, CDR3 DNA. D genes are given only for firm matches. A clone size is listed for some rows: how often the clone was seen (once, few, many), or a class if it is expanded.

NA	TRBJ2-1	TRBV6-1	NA	CASDQSRGKSDEQFF	TGTGCCAGCGACCAGAGTAGGGGAAAGTCGGATGAGCAGTTCTTC
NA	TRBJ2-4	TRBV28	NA	CASSPVIGHDGDIQYF	TGTGCCAGCAGTCCCGTTATCGGGCATGACGGGGACATTCAGTACTTC
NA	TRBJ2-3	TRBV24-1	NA	CVLGGALSTDTQYF	TGTGTACTGGGGGGGGCCCTTAGCACAGATACGCAGTATTTT
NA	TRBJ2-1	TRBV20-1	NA	CSAKASDPIASLTYNEQFF	TGCAGTGCCAAGGCTAGCGACCCCATAGCGTCCTTAACCTACAATGAGCAGTTCTTC
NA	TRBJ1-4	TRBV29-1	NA	CSAGSFKGLEEKLFF	TGCAGCGCCGGGTCCTTTAAAGGACTCGAAGAGAAACTGTTTTTT
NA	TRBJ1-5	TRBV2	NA	CASAGNFQPQHF	TGTGCCAGCGCCGGGAACTTTCAGCCCCAGCATTTT
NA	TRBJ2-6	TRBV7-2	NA	CASSFQSFGANVLTF	TGTGCCAGCAGCTTTCAGTCGTTCGGGGCCAACGTCCTGACTTTC
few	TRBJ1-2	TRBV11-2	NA	CASSLGEGYTF	TGTGCCAGCAGCTTAGGGGAGGGCTACACCTTC
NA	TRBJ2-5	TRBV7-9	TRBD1	CASSYGQGEETQYF	TGTGCCAGCAGCTACGGACAGGGGGAAGAGACCCAGTACTTC
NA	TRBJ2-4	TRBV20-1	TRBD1	CSASPPTGGENIQYF	TGCAGTGCTAGTCCCCCCACAGGGGGCGAAAACATTCAGTACTTC
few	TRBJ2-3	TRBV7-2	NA	CASSLNGVSTDTQYF	TGTGCCAGCAGCTTAAACGGGGTTAGCACAGATACGCAGTATTTT
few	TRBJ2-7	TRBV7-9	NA	CASSSPLSGSYEQYF	TGTGCCAGCAGCTCACCATTATCCGGTTCCTACGAGCAGTACTTC
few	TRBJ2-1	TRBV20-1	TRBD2	CSARSFVRLAGVLGFNEQFF	TGCAGTGCTAGAAGTTTTGTGAGGCTAGCGGGGGTCCTCGGTTTCAATGAGCAGTTCTTC
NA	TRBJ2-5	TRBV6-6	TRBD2	CASSSTSGGGTQYF	TGTGCCAGCAGTTCGACTAGCGGGGGAGGGACCCAGTACTTC
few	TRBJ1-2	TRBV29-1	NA	CSVVRPLYGYTF	TGCAGCGTTGTAAGACCCCTCTATGGCTACACCTTC
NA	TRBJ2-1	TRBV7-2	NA	CTSSLGLPGSSYNEQFF	TGTACCAGCAGCTTAGGCCTCCCCGGAAGCTCCTACAATGAGCAGTTCTTC
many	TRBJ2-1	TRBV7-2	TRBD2	CASSLEGLGVSEQFF	TGTGCCAGCAGCTTAGAGGGACTAGGAGTCTCTGAGCAGTTCTTC
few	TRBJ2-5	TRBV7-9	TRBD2	CASSLMGLAAQETQYF	TGTGCCAGCAGCTTAATGGGACTAGCGGCGCAAGAGACCCAGTACTTC
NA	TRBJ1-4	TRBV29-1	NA	CSVEGPDPGFGEKLFF	TGCAGCGTTGAAGGGCCTGACCCAGGGTTTGGTGAAAAACTGTTTTTT
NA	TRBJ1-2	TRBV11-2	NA	CASSLIGVGYGYTF	TGTGCCAGCAGCTTAATCGGGGTTGGGTATGGCTACACCTTC
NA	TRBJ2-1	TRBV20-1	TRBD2	CSARDRASGYNKQFF	TGCAGTGCTAGAGATCGGGCTAGCGGCTACAATAAGCAGTTCTTC
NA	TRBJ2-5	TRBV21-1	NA	CAGALETQYF	TGTGCCGGGGCGCTTGAGACCCAGTACTTC
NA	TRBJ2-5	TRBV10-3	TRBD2	CAISDGGLAGGPFQETQYF	TGTGCCATCAGTGATGGTGGACTAGCGGGGGGCCCGTTCCAAGAGACCCAGTACTTC
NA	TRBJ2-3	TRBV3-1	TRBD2	CASSETSGEADTQYF	TGTGCCAGCAGCGAGACTAGCGGGGAAGCAGATACGCAGTATTTT
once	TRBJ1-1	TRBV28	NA	CASSHPPRTVNTEAFF	TGTGCCAGCAGCCACCCTCCGAGGACAGTGAACACTGAAGCTTTCTTT
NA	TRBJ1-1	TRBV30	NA	CAWSRDMNTEAFF	TGTGCCTGGAGCCGGGATATGAACACTGAAGCTTTCTTT
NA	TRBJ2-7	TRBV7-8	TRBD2	CASAAGGTYEQYF	TGTGCCAGCGCAGCGGGGGGCACCTACGAGCAGTACTTC
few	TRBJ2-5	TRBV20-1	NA	CSASLGLRGQTQYF	TGCAGTGCTAGTTTGGGACTCAGAGGGCAGACCCAGTACTTC
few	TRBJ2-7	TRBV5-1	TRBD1	CASSFRETGAYEQYF	TGCGCCAGCAGCTTTAGAGAGACAGGGGCCTACGAGCAGTACTTC